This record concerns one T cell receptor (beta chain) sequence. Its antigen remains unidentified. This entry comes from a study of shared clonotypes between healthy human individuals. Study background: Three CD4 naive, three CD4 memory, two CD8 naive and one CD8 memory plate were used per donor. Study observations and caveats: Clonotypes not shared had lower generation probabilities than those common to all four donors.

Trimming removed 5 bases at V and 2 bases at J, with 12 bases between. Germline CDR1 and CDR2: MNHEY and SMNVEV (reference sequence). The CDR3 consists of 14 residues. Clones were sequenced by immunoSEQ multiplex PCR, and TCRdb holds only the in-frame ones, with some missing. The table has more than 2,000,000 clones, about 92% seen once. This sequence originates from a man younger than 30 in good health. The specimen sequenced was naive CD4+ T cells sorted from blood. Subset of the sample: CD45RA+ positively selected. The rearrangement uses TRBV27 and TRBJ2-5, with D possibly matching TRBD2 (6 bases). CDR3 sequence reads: CASSRKGLQETQYF. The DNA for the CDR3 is TGTGCCAGCAGTCGGAAGGGACTTCAAGAGACCCAGTACTTC.